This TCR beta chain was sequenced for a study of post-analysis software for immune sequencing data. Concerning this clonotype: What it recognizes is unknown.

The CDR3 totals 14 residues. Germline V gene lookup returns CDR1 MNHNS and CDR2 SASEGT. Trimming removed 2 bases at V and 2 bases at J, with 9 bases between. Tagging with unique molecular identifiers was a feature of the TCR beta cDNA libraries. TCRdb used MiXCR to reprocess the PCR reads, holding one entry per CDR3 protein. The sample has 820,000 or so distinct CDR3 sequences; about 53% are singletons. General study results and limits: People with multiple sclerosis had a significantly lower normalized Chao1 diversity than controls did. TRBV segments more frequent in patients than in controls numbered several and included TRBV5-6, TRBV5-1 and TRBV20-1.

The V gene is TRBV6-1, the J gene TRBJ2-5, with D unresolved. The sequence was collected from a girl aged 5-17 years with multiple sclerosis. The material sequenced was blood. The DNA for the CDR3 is TGTGCCAGCAGTGAAACACGGCTGCAAGAGACCCAGTACTTC. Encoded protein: CASSETRLQETQYF.